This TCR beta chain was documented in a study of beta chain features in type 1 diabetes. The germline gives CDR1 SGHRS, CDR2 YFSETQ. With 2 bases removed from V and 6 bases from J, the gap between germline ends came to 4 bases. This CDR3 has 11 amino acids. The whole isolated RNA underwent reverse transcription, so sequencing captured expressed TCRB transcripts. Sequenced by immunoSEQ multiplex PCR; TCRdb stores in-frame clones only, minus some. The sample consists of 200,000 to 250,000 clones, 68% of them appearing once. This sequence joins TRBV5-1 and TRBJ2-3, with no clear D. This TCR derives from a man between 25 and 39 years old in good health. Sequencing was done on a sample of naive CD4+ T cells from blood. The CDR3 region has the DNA TGCGCCAGCAGCTTCCGGGATACGCAGTATTTT. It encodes CASSFRDTQYF. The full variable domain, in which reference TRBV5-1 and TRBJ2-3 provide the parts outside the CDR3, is KAGVTQTPRYLIKTRGQQVTLSCSPISGHRSVSWYQQTPGQGLQFLFEYFSETQRNKGNFPGRFSGRQFSNSRSEMNVSTLELGDSALYLCASSFRDTQYFGPGTRLTVL.